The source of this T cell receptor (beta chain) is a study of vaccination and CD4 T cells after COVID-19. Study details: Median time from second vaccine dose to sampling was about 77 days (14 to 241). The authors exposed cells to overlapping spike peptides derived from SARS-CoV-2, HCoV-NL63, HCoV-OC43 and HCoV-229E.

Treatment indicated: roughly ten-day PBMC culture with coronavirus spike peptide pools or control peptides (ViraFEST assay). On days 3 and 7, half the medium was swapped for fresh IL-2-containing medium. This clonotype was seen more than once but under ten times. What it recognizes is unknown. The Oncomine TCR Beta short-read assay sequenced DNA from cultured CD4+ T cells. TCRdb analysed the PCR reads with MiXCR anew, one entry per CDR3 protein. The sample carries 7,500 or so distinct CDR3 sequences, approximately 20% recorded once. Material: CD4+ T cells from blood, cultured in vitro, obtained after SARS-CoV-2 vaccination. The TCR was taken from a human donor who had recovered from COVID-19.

The CDR3 here is CSARGLPVSYNEQFF. The CDR3 DNA is TGCAGTGCTCGGGGACTACCCGTCTCCTACAATGAGCAGTTCTTC. The chain carries TRBV20-1 and TRBJ2-1, with 7 bases identical to TRBD2. This CDR3 contains 15 residues. Losses at the gene ends were 5 bases for V and 0 bases for J; bases not matched to a gene: 7. CDR1 and CDR2 from the germline V gene are DFQATT and SNEGSKA (reference sequence).